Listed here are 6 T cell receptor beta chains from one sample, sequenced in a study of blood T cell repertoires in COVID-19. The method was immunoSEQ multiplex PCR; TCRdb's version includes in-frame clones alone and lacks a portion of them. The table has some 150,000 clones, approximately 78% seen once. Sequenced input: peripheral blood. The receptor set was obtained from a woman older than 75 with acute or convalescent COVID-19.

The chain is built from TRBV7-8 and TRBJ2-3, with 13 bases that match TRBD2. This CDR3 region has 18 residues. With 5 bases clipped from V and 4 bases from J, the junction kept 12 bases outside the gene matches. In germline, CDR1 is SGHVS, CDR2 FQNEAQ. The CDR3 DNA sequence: TGTGCCAGCAGCGGGCGCCGGACTAGCGGGAGTCGAGCAGATACGCAGTATTTT. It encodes CASSGRRTSGSRADTQYF.

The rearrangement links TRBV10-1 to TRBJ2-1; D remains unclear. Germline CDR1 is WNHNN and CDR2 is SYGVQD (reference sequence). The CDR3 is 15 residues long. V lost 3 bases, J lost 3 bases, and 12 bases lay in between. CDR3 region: CASSDGGSIYNEQFF. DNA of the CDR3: TGCGCCAGCAGTGACGGCGGTTCGATCTACAATGAGCAGTTCTTC.

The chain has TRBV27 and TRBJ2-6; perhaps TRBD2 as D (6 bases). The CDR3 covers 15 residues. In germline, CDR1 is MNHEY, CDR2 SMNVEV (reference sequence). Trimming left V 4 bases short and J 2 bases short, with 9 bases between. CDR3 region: CASSWAGPGANVLTF. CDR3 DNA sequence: TGTGCCAGCAGTTGGGCGGGGCCTGGGGCCAACGTCCTGACTTTC.

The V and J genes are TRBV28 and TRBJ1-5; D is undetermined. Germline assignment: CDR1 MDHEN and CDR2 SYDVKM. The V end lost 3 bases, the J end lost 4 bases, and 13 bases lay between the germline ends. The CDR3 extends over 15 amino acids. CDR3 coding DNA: TGTGCCAGCAGTTTGTTCGGCAGACTAAATCAGCCCCAGCATTTT. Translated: CASSLFGRLNQPQHF.

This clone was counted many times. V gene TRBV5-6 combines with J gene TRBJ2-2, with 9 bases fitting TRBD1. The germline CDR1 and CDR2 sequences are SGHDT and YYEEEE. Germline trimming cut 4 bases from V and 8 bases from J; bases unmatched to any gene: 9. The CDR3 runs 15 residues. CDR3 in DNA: TGTGCCAGCAGCACCGGGACAGGGAGTGCGGGGGAGCTGTTTTTT. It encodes CASSTGTGSAGELFF.

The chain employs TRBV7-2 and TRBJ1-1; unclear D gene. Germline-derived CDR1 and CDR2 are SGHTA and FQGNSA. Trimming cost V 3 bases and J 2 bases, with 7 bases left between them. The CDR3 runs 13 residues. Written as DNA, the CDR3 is TGTGCCAGCAGCTTCAACAGAAACACTGAAGCTTTCTTT. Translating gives CASSFNRNTEAFF.